The source of this TCR beta chain is a study of spatial heterogeneity in lung cancer. Study findings and constraints: Expanded intratumoral alpha and beta TCR counts tracked tumor mutation counts.

From germline, CDR1 is MDHEN and CDR2 SYDVKM. V lost 2 bases and J 4 bases, leaving 8 bases between the germline ends. The CDR3 length is 13 residues. TCRdb itself ran the 5' RACE reads through MiXCR, one entry per CDR3 protein. This sample has roughly 4,800 distinct CDR3 sequences, with almost 8.5% found just once. The time point: sample taken at primary tumor resection. This clonotype has just a few counts. The antigen is not known. The chain combines TRBV28 with TRBJ2-5, with D unresolved. This sequence was found in a male donor with early-stage non-small cell lung cancer. The source was lung tumor tissue, collected at surgery. The CDR3 DNA reads as TGTGCCAGCAGTTTAACTCCGAGAGAGACCCAGTACTTC. It translates to CASSLTPRETQYF.